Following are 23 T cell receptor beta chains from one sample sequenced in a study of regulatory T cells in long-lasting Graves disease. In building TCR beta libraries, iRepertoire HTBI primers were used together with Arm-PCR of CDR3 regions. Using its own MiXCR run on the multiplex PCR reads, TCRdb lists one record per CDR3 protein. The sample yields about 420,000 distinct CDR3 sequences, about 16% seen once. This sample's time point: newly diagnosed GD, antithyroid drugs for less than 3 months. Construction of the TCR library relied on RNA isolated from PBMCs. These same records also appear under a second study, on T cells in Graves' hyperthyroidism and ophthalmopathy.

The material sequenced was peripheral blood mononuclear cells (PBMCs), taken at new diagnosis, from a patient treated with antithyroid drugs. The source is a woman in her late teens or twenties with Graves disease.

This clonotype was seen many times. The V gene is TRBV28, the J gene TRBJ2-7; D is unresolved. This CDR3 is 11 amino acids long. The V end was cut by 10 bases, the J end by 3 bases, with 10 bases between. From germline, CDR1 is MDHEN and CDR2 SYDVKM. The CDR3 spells CATTHIYEQYF. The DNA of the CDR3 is TGTGCCACCACCCACATCTACGAGCAGTACTTC.

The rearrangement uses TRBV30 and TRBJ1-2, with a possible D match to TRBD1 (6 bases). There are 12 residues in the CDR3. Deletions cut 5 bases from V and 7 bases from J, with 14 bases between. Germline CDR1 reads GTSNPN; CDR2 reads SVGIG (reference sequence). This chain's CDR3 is CAWLMGAGGYTF. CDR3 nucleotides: TGTGCCTGGTTAATGGGGGCAGGTGGCTACACCTTC. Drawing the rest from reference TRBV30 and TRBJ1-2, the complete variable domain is SQTIHQWPATLVQPVGSPLSLECTVEGTSNPNLYWYRQAAGRGLQLLFYSVGIGQISSEVPQNLSASRPQDRQFILSSKKLLLSDSGFYLCAWLMGAGGYTFGSGTRLTVV.

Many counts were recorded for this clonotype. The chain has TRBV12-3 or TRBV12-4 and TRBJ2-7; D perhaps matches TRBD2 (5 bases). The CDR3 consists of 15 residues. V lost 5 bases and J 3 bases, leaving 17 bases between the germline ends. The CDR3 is CASSPPGSAYYEQYF. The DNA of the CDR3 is TGTGCCAGCAGTCCCCCGGGTAGCGCTTACTACGAGCAGTACTTC.

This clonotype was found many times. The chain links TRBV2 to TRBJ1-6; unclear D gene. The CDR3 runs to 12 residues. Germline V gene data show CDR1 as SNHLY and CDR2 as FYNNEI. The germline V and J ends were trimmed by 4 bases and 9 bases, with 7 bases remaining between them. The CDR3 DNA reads TGTGCCAGCAGTGCAGAGGTTTCACCCCTCCACTTT. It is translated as CASSAEVSPLHF.

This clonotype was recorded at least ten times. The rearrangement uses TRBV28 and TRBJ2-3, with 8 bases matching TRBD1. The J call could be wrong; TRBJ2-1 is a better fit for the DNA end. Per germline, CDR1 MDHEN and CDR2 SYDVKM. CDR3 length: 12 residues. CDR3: CASNPTGDEQFF. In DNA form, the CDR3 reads TGTGCCAGCAATCCGACAGGGGATGAGCAGTTCTTC.

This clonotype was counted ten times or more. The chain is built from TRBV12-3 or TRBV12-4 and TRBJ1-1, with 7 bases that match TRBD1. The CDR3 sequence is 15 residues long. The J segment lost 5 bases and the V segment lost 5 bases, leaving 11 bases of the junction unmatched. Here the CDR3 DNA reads TGTGCCAGCAGTCTTACAGGGGCCCGTCGAACTGAAGCTTTCTTT. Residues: CASSLTGARRTEAFF.

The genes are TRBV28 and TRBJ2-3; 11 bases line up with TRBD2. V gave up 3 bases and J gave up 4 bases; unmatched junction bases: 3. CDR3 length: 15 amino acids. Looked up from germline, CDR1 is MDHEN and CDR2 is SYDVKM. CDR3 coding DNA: TGTGCCAGCAGTTTGACTAGCGGGATTGCAGATACGCAGTATTTT. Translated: CASSLTSGIADTQYF.

The CDR3 protein is CASSLVIGLAGKWTGELFF. The CDR3 DNA reads TGTGCCAGCAGCTTAGTAATTGGGCTAGCGGGAAAATGGACCGGGGAGCTGTTTTTT. The rearrangement uses TRBV7-2 and TRBJ2-2; 9 bases fit TRBD2. Trimming at V came to 1 base and at J to 5 bases, leaving 14 bases not matched to a gene. CDR1 and CDR2 (germline): SGHTA, FQGNSA. The CDR3 has 19 amino acids.

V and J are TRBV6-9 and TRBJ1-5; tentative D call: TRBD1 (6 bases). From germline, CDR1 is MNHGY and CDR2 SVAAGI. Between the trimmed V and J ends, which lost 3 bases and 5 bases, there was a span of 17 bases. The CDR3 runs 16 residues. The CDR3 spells CASSYRGARRDQPQHF. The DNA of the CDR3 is TGTGCCAGCAGTTACCGGGGGGCGCGGCGTGATCAGCCCCAGCATTTT.

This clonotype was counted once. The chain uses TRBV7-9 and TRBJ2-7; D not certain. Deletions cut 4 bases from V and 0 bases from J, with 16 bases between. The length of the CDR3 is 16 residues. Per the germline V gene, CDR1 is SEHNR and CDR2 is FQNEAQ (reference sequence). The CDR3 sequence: CASSSPGPISSYEQYF. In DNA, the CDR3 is TGTGCCAGCAGCTCCCCGGGCCCTATCAGCTCCTACGAGCAGTACTTC.

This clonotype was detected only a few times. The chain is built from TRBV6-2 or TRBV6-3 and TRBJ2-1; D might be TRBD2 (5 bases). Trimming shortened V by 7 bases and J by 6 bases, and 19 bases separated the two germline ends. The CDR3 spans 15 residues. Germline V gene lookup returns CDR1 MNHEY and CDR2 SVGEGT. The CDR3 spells CASTNPGLISNEQFF. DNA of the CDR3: TGTGCCAGCACCAACCCCGGACTGATTTCCAATGAGCAGTTCTTC.

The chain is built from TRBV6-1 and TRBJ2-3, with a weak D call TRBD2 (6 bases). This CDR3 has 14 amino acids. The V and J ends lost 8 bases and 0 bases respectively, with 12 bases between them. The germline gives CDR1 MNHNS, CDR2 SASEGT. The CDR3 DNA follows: TGTGCCAGCGCCCAAAGCGGGAGCACAGATACGCAGTATTTT. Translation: CASAQSGSTDTQYF.

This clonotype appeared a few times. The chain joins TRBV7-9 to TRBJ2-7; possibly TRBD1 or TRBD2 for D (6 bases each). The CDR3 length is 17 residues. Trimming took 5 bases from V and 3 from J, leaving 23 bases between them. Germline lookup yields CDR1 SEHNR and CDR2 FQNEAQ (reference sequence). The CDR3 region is CASSQVGGNRALYEQYF. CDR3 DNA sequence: TGTGCCAGCAGCCAAGTCGGAGGGAACAGGGCCCTCTACGAGCAGTACTTC.

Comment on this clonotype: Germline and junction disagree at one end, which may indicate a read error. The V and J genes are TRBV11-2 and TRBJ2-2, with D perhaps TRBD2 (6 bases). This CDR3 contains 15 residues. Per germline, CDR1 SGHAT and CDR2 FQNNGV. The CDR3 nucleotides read TGCGCCAGCAGCCAAGAGACTAGATCCACCGGGGAGCTGTTTTTT. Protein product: CASSQETRSTGELFF.

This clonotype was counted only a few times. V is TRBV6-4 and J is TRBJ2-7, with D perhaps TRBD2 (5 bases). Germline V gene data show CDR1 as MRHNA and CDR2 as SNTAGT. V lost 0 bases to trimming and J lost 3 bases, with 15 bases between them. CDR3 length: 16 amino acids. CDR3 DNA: TGTGCCAGCAGTGACTCGATGTGCCTAGCTTTCTACGAGCAGTACTTC. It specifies CASSDSMCLAFYEQYF.

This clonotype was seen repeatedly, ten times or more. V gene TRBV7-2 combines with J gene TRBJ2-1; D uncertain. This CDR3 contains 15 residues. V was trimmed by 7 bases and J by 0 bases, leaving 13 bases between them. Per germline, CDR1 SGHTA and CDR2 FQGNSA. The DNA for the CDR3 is TGTGCCAGCAAAGAGGCCTCCACCTCCTACAATGAGCAGTTCTTC. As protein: CASKEASTSYNEQFF.

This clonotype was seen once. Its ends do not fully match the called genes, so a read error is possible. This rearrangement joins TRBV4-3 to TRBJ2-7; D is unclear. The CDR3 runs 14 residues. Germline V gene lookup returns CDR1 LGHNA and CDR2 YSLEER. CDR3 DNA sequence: TGCGCCAGCAGCCAATCCGTCGGAGCTTACGAACAGTACTTC. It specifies CASSQSVGAYEQYF.

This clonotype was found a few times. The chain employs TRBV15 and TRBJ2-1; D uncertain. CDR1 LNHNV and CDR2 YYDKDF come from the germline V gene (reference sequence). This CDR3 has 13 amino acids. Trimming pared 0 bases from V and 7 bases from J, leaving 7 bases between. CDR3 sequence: CATSRDSVNEQFF. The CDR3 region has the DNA TGTGCCACCAGCAGAGATTCCGTTAATGAGCAGTTCTTC.

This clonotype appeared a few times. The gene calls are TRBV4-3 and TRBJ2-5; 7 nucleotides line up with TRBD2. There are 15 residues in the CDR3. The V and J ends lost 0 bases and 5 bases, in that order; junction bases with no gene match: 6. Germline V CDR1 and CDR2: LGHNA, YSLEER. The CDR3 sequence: CASSQDLNGRETQYF. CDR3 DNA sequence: TGCGCCAGCAGCCAAGATCTAAACGGGAGGGAGACCCAGTACTTC.

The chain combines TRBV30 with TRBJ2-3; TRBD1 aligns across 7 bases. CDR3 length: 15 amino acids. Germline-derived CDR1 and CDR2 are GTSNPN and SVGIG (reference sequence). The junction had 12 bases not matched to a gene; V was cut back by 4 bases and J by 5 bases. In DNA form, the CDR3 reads TGTGCCTGGAAGTTCCAGGGGGAGCACAAAGATACGCAGTATTTT. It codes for CAWKFQGEHKDTQYF.

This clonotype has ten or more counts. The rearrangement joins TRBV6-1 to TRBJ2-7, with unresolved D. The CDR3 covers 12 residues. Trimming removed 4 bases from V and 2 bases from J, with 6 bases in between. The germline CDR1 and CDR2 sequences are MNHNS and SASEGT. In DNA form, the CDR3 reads TGTGCCAGCAGTGTTCAGGCCTACGAGCAGTACTTC. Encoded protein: CASSVQAYEQYF.

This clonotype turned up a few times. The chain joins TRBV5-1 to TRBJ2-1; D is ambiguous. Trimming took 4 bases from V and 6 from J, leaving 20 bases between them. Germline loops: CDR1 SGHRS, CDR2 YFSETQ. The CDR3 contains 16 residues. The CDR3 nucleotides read TGCGCCAGCAGCAAAGACCGACTTCCTCTGCCCAATGAGCAGTTCTTC. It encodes CASSKDRLPLPNEQFF.

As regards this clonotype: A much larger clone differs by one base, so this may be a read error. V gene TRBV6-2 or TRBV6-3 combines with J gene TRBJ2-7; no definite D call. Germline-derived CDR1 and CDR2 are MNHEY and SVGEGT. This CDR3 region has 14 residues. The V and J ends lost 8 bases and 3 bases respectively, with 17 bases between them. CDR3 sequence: CASAEAGSHYEQYF. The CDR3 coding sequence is TGTGCCAGCGCCGAAGCCGGGTCCCACTACGAGCAGTACTTC.